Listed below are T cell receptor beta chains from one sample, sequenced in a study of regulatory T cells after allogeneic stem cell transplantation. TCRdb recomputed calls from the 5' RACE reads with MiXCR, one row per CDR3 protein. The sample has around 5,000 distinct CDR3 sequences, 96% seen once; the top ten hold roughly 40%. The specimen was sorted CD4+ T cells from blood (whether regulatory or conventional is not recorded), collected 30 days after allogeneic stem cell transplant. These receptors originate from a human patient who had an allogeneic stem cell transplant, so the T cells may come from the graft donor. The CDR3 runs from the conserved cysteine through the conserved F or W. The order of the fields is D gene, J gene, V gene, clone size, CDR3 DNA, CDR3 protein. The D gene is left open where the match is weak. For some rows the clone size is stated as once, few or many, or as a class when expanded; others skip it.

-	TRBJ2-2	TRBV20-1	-	TGCAGTGCTAGAGGGGGCCGGGTCAGCAGAGGCGGCACCGGGGAGCTGTTTTTT	CSARGGRVSRGGTGELFF
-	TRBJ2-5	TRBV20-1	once	TGTAGTGCCTCCCCGGCGAGCGGCGACCAAGAGACCCAGTACTTC	CSASPASGDQETQYF
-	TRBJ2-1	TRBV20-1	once	TGCAGTTCTAGAGGGTGCCGGGATAGGAAAGGCGGAGCCGGGGAACAGTTCTTC	CSSRGCRDRKGGAGEQFF
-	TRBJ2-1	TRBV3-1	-	TGTGCCAGCAGGAAAGATTACAATAAGCAATTCTTC	CASRKDYNKQFF
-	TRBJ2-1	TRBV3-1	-	TGCGGCGGCAGCGAAGATTACAATGAACAGTTCTTC	CGGSEDYNEQFF
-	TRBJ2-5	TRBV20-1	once	TGTGCCGCCACACCGACGCGCGGCGACCAAGAGACCCAGTACTTC	CAATPTRGDQETQYF
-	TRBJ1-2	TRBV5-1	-	TGCGCCACCAGCATGAGGAGGGACACGGATTATGACTACACCTTC	CATSMRRDTDYDYTF
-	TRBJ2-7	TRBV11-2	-	TGTGGCAGCAGCTCAGCCCAAGGGGCTCCCTACGAGCAGTACTTC	CGSSSAQGAPYEQYF
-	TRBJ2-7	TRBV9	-	TGTGCCAGCAGCCCTTCGGCCAAAGGCGAGCAGTACTTC	CASSPSAKGEQYF
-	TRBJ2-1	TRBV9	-	TGTGCCAGCAGCCCGGACGTTTTCTTTAGTGAGCAGTTCTTC	CASSPDVFFSEQFF
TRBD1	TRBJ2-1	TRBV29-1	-	TGCTGCGTGACCCCCTGGACAGGCGGCACCTACAATGAGCAGTTCTTC	CCVTPWTGGTYNEQFF
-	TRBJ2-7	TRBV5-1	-	TGCGCCAGCAGCTTGGTGACGCGAGGCACAGACGAGCAGTACTTC	CASSLVTRGTDEQYF
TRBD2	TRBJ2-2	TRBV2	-	TGTGCCTGCAGTGGCGAACGAGCGGGGGGGGTAGGGGAGCTGTTGTTT	CACSGERAGGVGELLF
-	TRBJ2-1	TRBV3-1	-	TGTGCCAGCAGACAAGATTCCAACGAGCAGTTCTTC	CASRQDSNEQFF
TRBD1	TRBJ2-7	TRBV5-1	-	TGCGCCAGGAGCAGAACCGCCGGGACAGGAACATGCGAGCAGAACTTC	CARSRTAGTGTCEQNF
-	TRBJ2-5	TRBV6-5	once	TGTGCCAGCAGCCCGCGGGGCGGACAAGAGACCCAGTACTTC	CASSPRGGQETQYF
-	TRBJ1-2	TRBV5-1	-	TGCGCCAGCAGCTTGAGGGGGGACGCGGATGAGGGCTACTCCTTC	CASSLRGDADEGYSF
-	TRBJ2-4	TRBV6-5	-	TGCGCCAGCAGGCAGGGGGGGGAAAACATCCAGTACTTC	CASRQGGENIQYF
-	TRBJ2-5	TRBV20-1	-	TGCCGTGCTAGGGTCGGGGGGCCCCGGAATACGCCATTCTTC	CRARVGGPRNTPFF
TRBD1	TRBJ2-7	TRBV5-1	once	TGCGCCAGCGGCCGACCCGGCGGGACAGGAACCTACGAGCAGTACTTC	CASGRPGGTGTYEQYF
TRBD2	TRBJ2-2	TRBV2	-	TGTGCCAGCAGTGGCGGACTAGCGGGGTTGGCAGGGGAGCTGTTTTTT	CASSGGLAGLAGELFF
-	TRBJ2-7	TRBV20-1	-	TGCAGTGCTGAAGGCCCGGGGCAGTTCGTCGAGCAGTCCTTC	CSAEGPGQFVEQSF
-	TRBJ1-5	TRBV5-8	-	TGTGCCAGCTGCTTGCCCCGGACCAGTACTGAGCCCCAGCATTTT	CASCLPRTSTEPQHF
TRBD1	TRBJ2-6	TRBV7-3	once	TGCGCCAGTAAGAAGCCTGGGACAGAGGCCAACGTCCTGACTTTC	CASKKPGTEANVLTF
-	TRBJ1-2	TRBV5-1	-	TGCGGCAGCAGCTTGAGGGGGAGCACCAATTATGGCCAGTCCTTC	CGSSLRGSTNYGQSF
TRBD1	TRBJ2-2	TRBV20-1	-	TGCAGTGCGAGAGGGGGCCGGGACAGGACAGGCGGCACCGGGGGGCTGTTTTTT	CSARGGRDRTGGTGGLFF
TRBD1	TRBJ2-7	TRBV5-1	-	TGCGCCAGCACCCGAACCGGCGGGACAGGATCCTACGACCAGTACTTC	CASTRTGGTGSYDQYF
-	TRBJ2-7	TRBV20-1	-	TGCAGTGCTGAAGGCACGAGACAGTTCTACAAGCAGGACTTC	CSAEGTRQFYKQDF
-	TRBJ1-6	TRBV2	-	TGCGCCAGCAGTGCTATGAGCTCCTATAATGCACCCCTCCTCTTT	CASSAMSSYNAPLLF
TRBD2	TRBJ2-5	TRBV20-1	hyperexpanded	TGCAGTGCCACACCGACTAGCGGCGACCAAGAGACCCAGTACTTC	CSATPTSGDQETQYF
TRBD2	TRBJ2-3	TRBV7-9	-	TGCGCCAGCAGCTCTAGCTGGACTAGCGGGTACGCAGATACGCAGTATTTT	CASSSSWTSGYADTQYF
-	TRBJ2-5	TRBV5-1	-	TGCTCCAGCAGCTTGTTTGGGCCCGGGCGGTCTGGCCTTCAAGAGACCAAGTACTTC	CSSSLFGPGRSGLQETKYF
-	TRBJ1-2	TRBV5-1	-	TGCGTCAGCGGCAGCCGGGGTGACAACTCTGTCTACACCTTC	CVSGSRGDNSVYTF
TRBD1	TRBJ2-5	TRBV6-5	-	TGTGCCAGCAGTCCGAGGGACAGACAAGAGGCCCAGTACTTC	CASSPRDRQEAQYF
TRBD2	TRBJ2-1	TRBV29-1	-	TGCCGCGTGAGCCCCGGGGCGGGGGGCCCCTTCAATGAGCAGTTCTTC	CRVSPGAGGPFNEQFF
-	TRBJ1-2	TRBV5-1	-	TGCGCCAGCAGCTTGAGGAGGGACACGGACTGGGGGCGAAGCTTC	CASSLRRDTDWGRSF
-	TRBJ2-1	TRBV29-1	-	TGCAGCGTGACCCGCGGCACAGGGTGCTCCTACAAGGAGCAGTTCTTC	CSVTRGTGCSYKEQFF
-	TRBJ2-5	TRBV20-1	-	TGCAGTGCCACACCGACTGGCGGCGGCCAAGAGGCCCAGTACTTC	CSATPTGGGQEAQYF
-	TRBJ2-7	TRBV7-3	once	TGTGCCAGCAGCTTAACCCAGCGAGGTGACTATGGGCAGTACTTC	CASSLTQRGDYGQYF
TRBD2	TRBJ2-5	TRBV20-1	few	TGCAGTACCACTCCGACTAGCGGCGGCCAAGAGACCCAGTACTTC	CSTTPTSGGQETQYF
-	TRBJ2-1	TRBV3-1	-	TGTGCCCGCAGCCAAGGTTCCAATGAGCAGTTCTTC	CARSQGSNEQFF
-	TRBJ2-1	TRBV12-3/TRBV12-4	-	TGCGCCAGCAGTACCCACAGATACAATGAGCCTTTCTTC	CASSTHRYNEPFF
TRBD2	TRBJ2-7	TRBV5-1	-	TGCGCCAGTCAGCCTGGGACTAGCGGGAACTACTACGAGCCGACCTTC	CASQPGTSGNYYEPTF
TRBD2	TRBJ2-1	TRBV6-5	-	TGTGCCAGCAGGACCCTGGCGGGGGGGCAGGGGGAGCAGTTCTTC	CASRTLAGGQGEQFF
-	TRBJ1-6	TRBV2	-	TGTGCCAGCAGTCGTATGAGGTCCGATAACTATGACCACATCTTC	CASSRMRSDNYDHIF
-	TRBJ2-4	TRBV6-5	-	TGTGCCAGCAGCGGGGGAGGCAAAAACACTCAGTACTTC	CASSGGGKNTQYF
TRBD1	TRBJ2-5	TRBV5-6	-	TGTGCCAGCAGCATAAGGGGGCAGGGGAAAGAGGCCCAGTACTTC	CASSIRGQGKEAQYF
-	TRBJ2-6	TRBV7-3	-	TGTGCCAGCAGCCTCATCGCCAGGGGGGCTGGGGGCAACGACCAGACTTTC	CASSLIARGAGGNDQTF
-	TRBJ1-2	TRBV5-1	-	TGCGCCAGCAGCTTGAGGGGGAGCGCGGATTATGGCTACACCTTC	CASSLRGSADYGYTF
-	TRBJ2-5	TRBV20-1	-	TGCAGTGCCAGGGTCGGGGGGCCCCGGGAGCCCCAGTACTTC	CSARVGGPREPQYF
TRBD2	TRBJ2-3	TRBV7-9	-	TGTGCCAGCAGCCCTAGCTGGATTAGCGGGTGCACAGATGCGCAGTATTTT	CASSPSWISGCTDAQYF
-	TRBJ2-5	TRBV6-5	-	TGCGGCAGCCGTCCGCGGGACGGACAAGAGACCCAGCACTTC	CGSRPRDGQETQHF
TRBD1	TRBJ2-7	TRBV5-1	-	TGCGCCAGCAGCCGAAACGACGGGACAGCTTGCTACGAGGAGTACTTC	CASSRNDGTACYEEYF